A selection of T cell receptor beta chains follows, all from one sample in a study of control samples from healthy donors and cancer patients. Produced via immunoSEQ multiplex PCR; TCRdb's table is partial and in-frame only. This sample yields about 80,000 clones, of which roughly 82% are seen a single time; around a tenth belongs to the top ten. The sequenced sample was PBMCs. The receptors stem from a man in his fifties or sixties with head and neck cancer. The CDR3 runs from the conserved cysteine through the conserved F or W. A D gene is named only where the DNA matches it firmly. Some rows mark clone size as missing; the rest say once, few, many or name a class of expanded clone.

15,TRBV7-9,TRBJ1-1,few,-,CASSLQGTEFTEAFF,TGTGCCAGCAGCTTACAGGGTACGGAGTTCACTGAAGCTTTCTTT
15,TRBV2,TRBJ2-2,-,-,CASSFRELNTGELFF,TGTGCCAGCAGTTTTAGAGAGCTGAACACCGGGGAGCTGTTTTTT
13,TRBV15,TRBJ1-2,few,-,CATSPRSLYGYTF,TGTGCCACCAGCCCCCGCAGCCTCTATGGCTACACCTTC
14,TRBV7-9,TRBJ2-1,-,TRBD2,CASTPSGSYNEQFF,TGTGCCAGCACCCCTAGCGGTTCGTACAATGAGCAGTTCTTC
13,TRBV3-1/TRBV3-2,TRBJ1-2,once,-,CASSQAQVGGYTF,TGTGCCAGCAGCCAAGCACAGGTTGGAGGCTACACCTTC
11,TRBV12-3/TRBV12-4,TRBJ2-2,few,-,CASSFTGELFF,TGTGCCAGCAGTTTCACCGGGGAGCTGTTTTTT
13,TRBV19,TRBJ2-1,once,-,CASSPLTGNEQFF,TGTGCCAGTAGTCCCCTGACTGGAAATGAGCAGTTCTTC
14,TRBV28,TRBJ1-2,-,-,CASSPGDLNYGYTF,TGTGCCAGCAGTCCCGGGGACCTTAACTATGGCTACACCTTC
14,TRBV5-1,TRBJ1-1,-,TRBD1,CASSSTGHRAEAFF,TGCGCCAGCAGCTCGACAGGGCATCGGGCTGAAGCTTTCTTT
15,TRBV19,TRBJ1-5,-,-,CASSSRGRVDQPQHF,TGTGCCAGTAGTAGCAGGGGCAGGGTCGATCAGCCCCAGCATTTT
14,TRBV7-2,TRBJ2-2,-,-,CASSSQGSSGELFF,TGTGCCAGCAGCTCCCAAGGATCGTCCGGGGAGCTGTTTTTT
18,TRBV7-9,TRBJ1-1,-,TRBD1,CASSTGGQGPPVNTEAFF,TGTGCCAGCAGCACCGGGGGACAGGGGCCCCCCGTGAACACTGAAGCTTTCTTT
16,TRBV28,TRBJ2-2,-,-,CASSLYPSGNTGELFF,TGTGCCAGCAGTTTATACCCCTCAGGCAACACCGGGGAGCTGTTTTTT
13,TRBV10-3,TRBJ2-5,-,TRBD2,CASSSGYQETQYF,TGTGCCAGCTCTAGCGGTTACCAAGAGACCCAGTACTTC
15,TRBV27,TRBJ2-1,-,TRBD1,CASSPGTVTYNEQFF,TGTGCCAGCAGTCCCGGGACAGTTACTTACAATGAGCAGTTCTTC
16,TRBV4-1,TRBJ2-5,-,-,CASSSHPGGRGETQYF,TGCGCCAGCAGCTCCCACCCGGGGGGCCGGGGGGAGACCCAGTACTTC
12,TRBV5-8,TRBJ2-1,-,-,CASSHGYNEQFF,TGTGCCAGCAGCCATGGTTACAATGAGCAGTTCTTC
14,TRBV9,TRBJ2-2,-,-,CASSVRGNTGELFF,TGTGCCAGCAGCGTAAGGGGGAACACCGGGGAGCTGTTTTTT
15,TRBV28,TRBJ2-7,-,-,CASSEPGIFPYEQYF,TGTGCCAGCAGTGAGCCGGGCATATTCCCCTACGAGCAGTACTTC
17,TRBV3-1/TRBV3-2,TRBJ2-1,-,TRBD2,CASSHNYGLAGDHEQFF,TGTGCCAGCAGCCATAATTACGGACTAGCGGGAGACCATGAGCAGTTCTTC
13,TRBV12-3/TRBV12-4,TRBJ2-7,-,-,CASSRPPTYEQYF,TGTGCCAGCAGCCGACCGCCGACCTACGAGCAGTACTTC
13,TRBV5-1,TRBJ1-2,-,-,CASSLKGGLGYTF,TGCGCCAGCAGCTTGAAGGGGGGGCTCGGCTACACCTTC
14,TRBV2,TRBJ2-7,few,TRBD2,CASSLLAGEYEQYF,TGTGCCAGCAGTTTACTAGCGGGCGAATACGAGCAGTACTTC
15,TRBV5-6,TRBJ1-5,few,-,CASSKFTGSNQPQHF,TGTGCCAGCAGCAAATTCACAGGGAGCAATCAGCCCCAGCATTTT
14,TRBV6-5,TRBJ1-1,-,-,CASSYFQGDTEAFF,TGTGCCAGCAGTTACTTCCAGGGAGACACTGAAGCTTTCTTT
14,TRBV7-2,TRBJ2-3,-,-,CASSLVEGTDTQYF,TGTGCCAGCAGCTTAGTAGAGGGTACAGATACGCAGTATTTT